The TCR beta chain under discussion was sequenced for a study of OX40 agonist ivuxolimab in advanced cancers. Looking at the study overall: With ivuxolimab, an agonistic anti-OX40 (CD134) antibody, patients were treated. Partial responses were observed in three patients, of whom one had hepatocellular carcinoma and two had cutaneous melanoma. The dose-escalation cohort had hepatocellular carcinoma, melanoma, renal cell or head and neck cancer. Under the entry rules, prior anti-PD-1, anti-PD-L1 or anti-CTLA-4 therapy was allowed, and approximately 40% had some.

Sequenced by immunoSEQ multiplex PCR; TCRdb stores in-frame clones only, minus some. The sample has approximately 41,000 clones; around 89% are singletons. The material was CD4+ or CD8+ T cells sorted from blood, obtained in a trial of the OX40 agonist ivuxolimab. The clonotype originates from an adult with an advanced solid tumor such as melanoma, head and neck, liver or kidney cancer.

The DNA of the CDR3 is TGTGCCAGCAGTTCCTTTACCTATGGCTACACCTTC. Protein: CASSSFTYGYTF. The chain links TRBV6-5 to TRBJ1-2; D unclear. V dropped 4 bases and J dropped 4 bases, with 7 bases sitting between them. This CDR3 contains 12 residues. Germline V gene sequence: CDR1 MNHEY, CDR2 SVGAGI.